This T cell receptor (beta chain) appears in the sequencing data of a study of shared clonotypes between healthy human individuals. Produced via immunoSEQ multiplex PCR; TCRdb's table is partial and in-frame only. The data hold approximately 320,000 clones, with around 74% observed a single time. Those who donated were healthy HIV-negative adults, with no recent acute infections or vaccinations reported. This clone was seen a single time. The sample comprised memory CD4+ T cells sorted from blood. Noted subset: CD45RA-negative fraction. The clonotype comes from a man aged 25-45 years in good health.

As DNA, the CDR3 is TGTGCCAGCTCACCTGGACTAGCGGGAGGAGAGCAGTTCTTC. Translated, it gives CASSPGLAGGEQFF. The chain has TRBV18 and TRBJ2-1, with 14 bases identical to TRBD2. Trimming removed 3 bases from V and 10 bases from J; junction bases left unmatched: 2. CDR1 and CDR2 from the germline V gene are KGHSH and LQKENI. The length of the CDR3 is 14 residues.